These 15 T cell receptor beta chains originate from one sample sequenced in a study of shared clonotypes between healthy human individuals. Using immunoSEQ multiplex PCR, the repertoire was profiled, and TCRdb retains in-frame clones only, with some absent. Of roughly 2.2 million clones in the sample, 90% to 95% were seen once. Input material: naive CD4+ T cells from PBMCs. Subset noted: CD45RA+ positively selected. These receptors were obtained from a man aged 18 to 35 in good health. Some clones in this sample may be carry-over from other donors' samples.

The chain recombines TRBV19 with TRBJ1-1, with D possibly matching TRBD1 (6 bases). The CDR3 contains 14 residues. The germline gives CDR1 LNHDA, CDR2 SQIVND (reference sequence). The germline V and J ends were trimmed by 6 bases and 3 bases, with 14 bases remaining between them. The CDR3: CASSQQGFDTEAFF. CDR3 coding DNA: TGTGCCAGTAGCCAACAGGGATTCGACACTGAAGCTTTCTTT.

CDR3 region: CASSQSYRELKEKLFF. The CDR3 region has the DNA TGCGCCAGCAGTCAATCGTACCGGGAGTTGAAGGAAAAACTGTTTTTT. The genes are TRBV23-1 and TRBJ1-4, with unresolved D. TRBV23-1 is placed among ORFs of uncertain function. The CDR3 covers 16 residues. The V gene lost 0 bases and the J gene lost 8 bases, with 16 bases spanning the gap.

The chain has TRBV7-9 and TRBJ2-4; 7 positions match TRBD1. Germline-derived CDR1 and CDR2 are SEHNR and FQNEAQ (reference sequence). CDR3 length: 15 residues. After removal of 5 bases from V and 5 bases from J, the junction contained 9 bases not matched to a gene. CDR3 in amino acids: CASSLIKTGENIQYF. The CDR3 coding sequence is TGTGCCAGCAGCCTAATTAAAACAGGGGAAAACATTCAGTACTTC.

CDR3 nucleotides: TGTGCCAGCAGTTACGGTACACGGAAAGAGACCCAGTACTTC. This translates into CASSYGTRKETQYF. The chain recombines TRBV6-6 with TRBJ2-5; D is unclear. The CDR3 covers 14 residues. The germline CDR1 and CDR2 sequences are MNHNY and SVGAGI (reference sequence). Trimming pared 2 bases from V and 3 bases from J, leaving 10 bases between.

This clone was counted a single time. J is TRBJ1-1 and V is TRBV7-3; 8 positions agree with TRBD1. CDR1 is SGHTA, CDR2 FQGTGA, per germline. The CDR3 contains 15 residues. Trimming removed 5 bases from V and 3 bases from J; junction bases left unmatched: 8. CDR3 amino acids: CASSPTGGADTEAFF. DNA for the CDR3: TGTGCCAGCAGCCCCACAGGGGGTGCGGACACTGAAGCTTTCTTT.

This chain uses TRBV7-2 with TRBJ2-5; 8 positions match TRBD1. Trimming at V came to 4 bases and at J to 8 bases, leaving 12 bases not matched to a gene. CDR3 length: 15 amino acids. CDR1 SGHTA and CDR2 FQGNSA come from the germline V gene. Here the CDR3 DNA reads TGTGCCAGCAGCTCATTAGTGGACAGGGCGATTACCCAGTACTTC. Its translation is CASSSLVDRAITQYF.

The chain joins TRBV2 to TRBJ2-7; 7 bases are shared with TRBD2. Germline lookup yields CDR1 SNHLY and CDR2 FYNNEI. This CDR3 contains 14 residues. The junction had 9 bases not matched to a gene; V was cut back by 6 bases and J by 4 bases. In DNA form, the CDR3 reads TGTGCCAGCAGATGGGGGGGGACTACGTACGAGCAGTACTTC. Protein sequence: CASRWGGTTYEQYF.

The rearrangement joins TRBV7-9 to TRBJ2-7; either TRBD1 or TRBD2 may supply D (5 bases each). V was trimmed by 1 base and J by 1 base, leaving 11 bases between them. The V gene's germline CDR1 is SEHNR and CDR2 FQNEAQ (reference sequence). The CDR3 contains 15 residues. The CDR3 region has the DNA TGTGCCAGCAGCTTAGTGGGGGTACCTTCCTACGAGCAGTACTTC. Protein sequence: CASSLVGVPSYEQYF.

The chain has TRBV5-1 and TRBJ2-6; D gene ambiguous. The germline V gene encodes CDR1 SGHRS and CDR2 YFSETQ. The CDR3 extends over 14 amino acids. The DNA for the CDR3 is TGCGCATGTGGCAATCTCTCTGGGGCCAACGTCCTGACTTTC. This encodes CACGNLSGANVLTF.

CDR3: CASSFRDRGVYEQYF. DNA of the CDR3: TGTGCCAGCAGCTTTCGGGACAGGGGAGTTTACGAGCAGTACTTC. This chain connects TRBV6-6 to TRBJ2-7, with TRBD1 matching 10 bases. Germline CDR1 is MNHNY and CDR2 is SVGAGI (reference sequence). CDR3 length: 15 amino acids. J gave up 4 bases and V 6 bases, and 9 bases lay outside the gene matches.

This clone was detected only once. The rearrangement links TRBV7-6 to TRBJ2-2, with D maybe TRBD2 (6 bases). The ends were cut back, 2 bases at V and 2 bases at J, with 9 bases in the middle. Germline V gene data show CDR1 as SGHVS and CDR2 as FNYEAQ. The CDR3 runs 15 residues. The DNA of the CDR3 is TGTGCCAGCAGCTTATGGAGGGTCAACACCGGGGAGCTGTTTTTT. It translates to CASSLWRVNTGELFF.

This clone was seen just once. The rearrangement uses TRBV19 and TRBJ2-7; perhaps TRBD2 as D (7 bases). The germline CDR1 and CDR2 sequences are LNHDA and SQIVND (reference sequence). The CDR3 runs to 14 residues. The ends were cut back, 10 bases at V and 2 bases at J, with 18 bases in the middle. The DNA of the CDR3 is TGTGCCACTGGTAGGGGGGGATCCGCCTACGAGCAGTACTTC. Protein: CATGRGGSAYEQYF.

The V and J genes are TRBV27 and TRBJ2-5; 12 bases map to TRBD1. From germline, CDR1 is MNHEY and CDR2 SMNVEV (reference sequence). Germline trimming cut 5 bases from V and 6 bases from J; bases unmatched to any gene: 10. The CDR3 is made up of 16 amino acids. The CDR3 sequence is CASSHVGTGGIQTQYF. The CDR3 DNA follows: TGTGCCAGCAGTCACGTGGGGACAGGGGGCATACAGACCCAGTACTTC.

V is TRBV18 and J is TRBJ1-4; TRBD1 aligns across 12 bases. The CDR3 covers 15 residues. With V trimmed by 3 bases and J by 8 bases, 4 bases remained unmatched. CDR1 and CDR2 (germline): KGHSH, LQKENI. CDR3 sequence reads: CASSPGTGGDEKLFF. The CDR3 DNA follows: TGTGCCAGCTCACCGGGGACAGGGGGCGACGAAAAACTGTTTTTT.

The V gene is TRBV5-6, the J gene TRBJ2-4; 7 bases map to TRBD1. Germline loops: CDR1 SGHDT, CDR2 YYEEEE. This CDR3 is built from 15 residues. V was pared by 4 bases and J by 0 bases, with 4 bases of the junction left unmatched. The CDR3 sequence is CASSPDRVAKNIQYF. The CDR3, as DNA: TGTGCCAGCAGCCCCGACAGGGTAGCCAAAAACATTCAGTACTTC.